A selection of T cell receptor beta chains follows, all from one sample in a study of T cell repertoires in cytomegalovirus infection. TCRdb used MiXCR to reprocess the reads, holding one entry per CDR3 protein. The data show about 740,000 distinct CDR3 sequences, less than 40% seen once. The sample consisted of PBMCs. The origin of the receptors is a human donor in good health (CMV status not recorded). Some clones in this sample may be carry-over from other donors' samples. Each CDR3 is given with its conserved first and last residue. D genes are given only for firm matches. Expanded clones get a size class; other rows say once, few or many, or leave the size out.

CDR3 length	D gene	V gene	clone size	J gene	CDR3 DNA	CDR3 protein
13	.	TRBV6-1	many	TRBJ1-5	TGTGCCAGCAGAGAGACAGGCAATCAGCCCCAGCATTTT	CASRETGNQPQHF
15	.	TRBV12-3/TRBV12-4	few	TRBJ1-2	TGTGCCAGCAGTTTGAGTAAGGGCCTGGCCTATGGCTACACCTTC	CASSLSKGLAYGYTF
14	.	TRBV27	once	TRBJ2-1	TGTGCCAGCAGTTTTCAGGGCTCCTACAATGAGCAGTTCTTC	CASSFQGSYNEQFF
14	.	TRBV7-9	.	TRBJ1-1	TGTGCCAGCAGCGCAACACAGGGGAACACTGAAGCTTTCTTT	CASSATQGNTEAFF
17	TRBD1	TRBV10-3	.	TRBJ2-2	TGTGCCATCAGGGACGGGACAGGGGGGAAAAACACCGGGGAGCTGTTTTTT	CAIRDGTGGKNTGELFF
15	.	TRBV7-2	.	TRBJ2-3	TGTGCCAGCAGCTTAGGGACGACTGGCACAGATACGCAGTATTTT	CASSLGTTGTDTQYF
12	.	TRBV12-3/TRBV12-4	few	TRBJ1-6	TGTGCCAGCGGGAGAGGGAGTTCACCCCTCCACTTT	CASGRGSSPLHF
15	.	TRBV7-2	many	TRBJ2-6	TGTGCCAGCAGCTTATGGGACTCTGGGGCCAACGTCCTGACTTTC	CASSLWDSGANVLTF
15	.	TRBV28	few	TRBJ1-1	TGTGCCAGCAGTTTAGGAGGGAATGGAGGGGCTGAAGCTTTCTTT	CASSLGGNGGAEAFF
16	.	TRBV12-3/TRBV12-4	.	TRBJ1-4	TGTGCCAGCAGTTTAGAGGCAGGGCTGTGGGGTGCAAAACTGTTTTGG	CASSLEAGLWGAKLFW
12	.	TRBV10-3	few	TRBJ2-7	TGTGCCATCAGTGAGGGGAGCTACGAGCAGTACTTC	CAISEGSYEQYF
14	TRBD1	TRBV7-8	many	TRBJ1-5	TGTGCCAGCAGCCCAAACAGGGGGCATCAGCCCCAGCATTTT	CASSPNRGHQPQHF
13	TRBD2	TRBV12-3/TRBV12-4	few	TRBJ2-7	TGTGCCAGCAGTGACCGGACTAGAAGGGAGCAGTACTTC	CASSDRTRREQYF
14	.	TRBV28	few	TRBJ1-1	TGTGCCAGCAGCTTAGCCACCCTGAACACTGAAGCTTTCTTT	CASSLATLNTEAFF
16	TRBD1	TRBV4-2	.	TRBJ2-3	TGTGCCAGCAGCCAAGAGCACAGACAGGGTCCTAATACGCAGTATTTT	CASSQEHRQGPNTQYF
14	TRBD1	TRBV6-2/TRBV6-3	few	TRBJ2-7	TGTGCCAGCAGAGCCACCGGGACAGCCTACGAGCAGTACTTC	CASRATGTAYEQYF
16	TRBD2	TRBV5-1	.	TRBJ2-5	TGCGCCAGCAGCTTGGATCCTCCGGGAGGGGTGGAGACCCCGTACTTC	CASSLDPPGGVETPYF
17	TRBD1	TRBV7-9	.	TRBJ1-5	TGTGCCAGCAGCTCAGGCAGAGGACAGGGGGCCAATCAGCCCCAGCATTTT	CASSSGRGQGANQPQHF
16	.	TRBV25-1	.	TRBJ2-2	TGTGCCAGCAGTGGCCGGGCGGGACGGGGCACCGGGGAGCTGTTTTTT	CASSGRAGRGTGELFF
14	.	TRBV7-2	once	TRBJ1-2	TGTGCCAGCAGCGACAGGTCCCAATATTATGGCTACACCTTC	CASSDRSQYYGYTF
14	TRBD1	TRBV6-5	.	TRBJ2-1	TGTGCCAGCAGTTTATCGGGCAGGGGGCTTGAGCAGTTCTTC	CASSLSGRGLEQFF
13	TRBD1	TRBV7-2	many	TRBJ2-5	TGTGCCAGCAGGCGGACAGGGTCGGAGACCCAGTACTTC	CASRRTGSETQYF
12	.	TRBV7-9	many	TRBJ1-2	TGTGCCAGCAGCTTAGAGAGAAGTGGCTACACCTTC	CASSLERSGYTF
16	TRBD1	TRBV19	.	TRBJ2-7	TGTGCCAGTAGCCCGGGACAGGGGGCGAGCTCCTACGAGCAGTACTTC	CASSPGQGASSYEQYF
14	.	TRBV13	.	TRBJ2-1	TGTGCCAGCAGCCCGGGACGGAGAAACAATGAGCAGTTCTTC	CASSPGRRNNEQFF
17	TRBD2	TRBV28	.	TRBJ2-1	TGTGCCAGCAGCCTCCCGACTAGCGAGGGGGGTCTCAATGAGCAGTTCTTC	CASSLPTSEGGLNEQFF
13	.	TRBV12-3/TRBV12-4	few	TRBJ2-5	TGTGCCAGCAGTTTGGAGTCCCGAGGGACCCAGTACTTC	CASSLESRGTQYF